The T cell receptor (beta chain) described here comes from a study of naive CD8 T cells in extremely preterm neonates. Study results and caveats: Preterm infants showed shorter CDR3s, fewer N additions and less trimming than older groups. Shared CDR3 nucleotide sequences: preterm around 2.6%, term 0.4% to 0.45%, children roughly 0.03%, adults 0.01%.

Germline values: CDR1 MGHRA, CDR2 YSYEKL. The CDR3 has 19 amino acids. Deletions cut 0 bases from V and 0 bases from J, with 18 bases between. Profiled with immunoSEQ multiplex PCR; TCRdb holds only in-frame clones, not every one. The sample lists around 4,000 clones, approximately 98% occurring once. Live Annexin V-negative naive CD3+CD8+CD45RA+CCR7+ T cells were sorted. A word on this clone: As yet, its antigen is unknown.

The chain carries TRBV4-1 and TRBJ2-1; tentatively, D is TRBD2 (6 bases). The TCR sequence derives from a human donor in good health. The sequencing input was naive CD8+ T cells from blood. This chain's CDR3 is CASSQDLVRERSSYNEQFF. CDR3 DNA sequence: TGCGCCAGCAGCCAAGATTTGGTGCGGGAAAGAAGCTCCTACAATGAGCAGTTCTTC.